A single sample gave rise to the 27 T cell receptor beta chains below, sequenced in a study of vaccination effects on CD4 cells after COVID-19. This table comes from immunoSEQ multiplex PCR, and its TCRdb copy is limited to in-frame clones, with some not included. Of approximately 21,000 clones listed, 65% to 80% are singletons. Viral peptide pool expansion of antigen-specific CD4+ T cells preceded sequencing in the ViraFEST assay. Upon completion of roughly ten days in culture, CD4+ T cells were isolated. Nucleocapsid antibody tests were negative, and the vaccine recipients had no prior SARS-CoV-2 infection. These receptors' antigens are unknown. The sequenced sample was CD4+ T cells from PBMCs cultured with HCoV-NL63 spike peptides, obtained before COVID-19 vaccination. These receptors all stem from a human donor who received a COVID-19 vaccine.

This chain joins TRBV7-9 and TRBJ1-4, with 7 bases aligning to TRBD1. CDR3 size: 14 residues. V was pared by 6 bases and J by 10 bases, with 11 bases of the junction left unmatched. Germline V gene sequence: CDR1 SEHNR, CDR2 FQNEAQ (reference sequence). This CDR3 reads CASRDRDPGGKLFF. CDR3 in DNA: TGTGCCAGCAGAGACAGGGATCCTGGGGGAAAACTGTTTTTT.

This rearrangement joins TRBV10-3 to TRBJ2-5; 7 bases are shared with TRBD1. The CDR3 is made up of 16 amino acids. CDR1 and CDR2 from the germline V gene are ENHRY and SYGVKD. Unmatched junction bases numbered 10, after V lost 6 bases and J lost 0 bases. CDR3 protein: CAISDPGQFYQETQYF. CDR3 nucleotides: TGTGCCATCAGCGACCCGGGACAGTTTTACCAAGAGACCCAGTACTTC.

J is TRBJ2-1 and V is TRBV5-1, with TRBD2 identical over 11 bases. Unmatched junction bases numbered 6, after V lost 0 bases and J lost 10 bases. Germline loops: CDR1 SGHRS, CDR2 YFSETQ. The length of the CDR3 is 15 residues. In DNA form, the CDR3 reads TGCGCCAGCAGCTTGGCCACTAGCGGGAGTGAAGAGCAGTTCTTC. It codes for CASSLATSGSEEQFF.

The V and J genes are TRBV5-1 and TRBJ2-7; D is perhaps TRBD1 (6 bases). The CDR3 loop spans 15 amino acids. V lost 6 bases and J 0 bases, leaving 16 bases between the germline ends. In germline, CDR1 is SGHRS, CDR2 YFSETQ. The CDR3 protein is CASTPRQDASYEQYF. CDR3 sequence (DNA): TGCGCCAGCACCCCGCGACAGGACGCCTCCTACGAGCAGTACTTC. The variable domain in full, completed from reference TRBV5-1 and TRBJ2-7, reads KAGVTQTPRYLIKTRGQQVTLSCSPISGHRSVSWYQQTPGQGLQFLFEYFSETQRNKGNFPGRFSGRQFSNSRSEMNVSTLELGDSALYLCASTPRQDASYEQYFGPGTRLTVT.

The chain combines TRBV10-3 with TRBJ2-3, with D unresolved. The V gene lost 6 bases and the J gene lost 3 bases, with 16 bases spanning the gap. The CDR3 totals 15 residues. The germline V gene has CDR1 ENHRY and CDR2 SYGVKD. The DNA for the CDR3 is TGTGCCATCAGCGGCGTTGGACCTCCTACAGATACGCAGTATTTT. Translating it yields CAISGVGPPTDTQYF.

This sequence joins TRBV4-1 and TRBJ1-1; TRBD1 is a possible D gene (5 bases). Trimming left V 7 bases short and J 11 bases short, with 14 bases between. The CDR3 is made up of 11 amino acids. The germline V gene encodes CDR1 MGHRA and CDR2 YSYEKL. CDR3 nucleotide sequence: TGCGCCAGCACCCGAGGAGGGGCGGCTTTCTTT. Residues: CASTRGGAAFF.

This chain connects TRBV7-9 to TRBJ2-7; TRBD2 matches at 9 bases. CDR1 SEHNR and CDR2 FQNEAQ come from the germline V gene (reference sequence). V shed 11 bases, J shed 7 bases, and the junction held 12 bases outside the gene matches. CDR3 length: 13 residues. In nucleotides, the CDR3 is TGTGCCGCCGAAGCGGGGGGAGTTCGGGAGCAGTACTTC. Amino acid sequence: CAAEAGGVREQYF. Using reference TRBV7-9 and TRBJ2-7 for the parts outside the CDR3, the full variable domain is DTGVSQNPRHKITKRGQNVTFRCDPISEHNRLYWYRQTLGQGPEFLTYFQNEAQLEKSRLLSDRFSAERPKGSFSTLEIQRTEQGDSAMYLCAAEAGGVREQYFGPGTRLTVT.

The CDR3: CASSFRQPLDTEAFF. CDR3 nucleotides: TGCGCCAGCAGCTTCCGACAGCCCCTGGACACTGAAGCTTTCTTT. V is TRBV5-1 and J is TRBJ1-1; possible D gene TRBD1, 5 bases. The CDR3 spans 15 residues. With 2 bases removed from V and 3 bases from J, the gap between germline ends came to 14 bases. Germline V gene data show CDR1 as SGHRS and CDR2 as YFSETQ.

The genes are TRBV6-5 and TRBJ2-2; 8 bases map to TRBD1. Germline V gene data show CDR1 as MNHEY and CDR2 as SVGAGI. The CDR3 runs to 16 residues. V was pared by 1 base and J by 2 bases, with 3 bases of the junction left unmatched. CDR3 amino acids: CASSYWDRLNTGELFF. In DNA, the CDR3 is TGTGCCAGCAGTTACTGGGACAGGCTCAACACCGGGGAGCTGTTTTTT.

This clone was recorded a few times. This chain links TRBV6-1 with TRBJ2-3, with 9 bases that match TRBD1. The V segment lost 1 base and the J segment 6 bases; nucleotides outside the gene matches: 5. This CDR3 is 15 amino acids long. Germline CDR1 MNHNS, CDR2 SASEGT. Here the CDR3 DNA reads TGTGCCAGCAGTGAAGGACAGGGGGGGTTCGATACGCAGTATTTT. It codes for CASSEGQGGFDTQYF.

This chain joins TRBV2 and TRBJ2-5, with D possibly TRBD1 on 6 matching bases. The CDR3 is made up of 14 amino acids. The germline V gene has CDR1 SNHLY and CDR2 FYNNEI. V shed 7 bases and J shed 0 bases, with 12 bases lying between them. CDR3 sequence reads: CASISGTHQETQYF. CDR3 bases: TGTGCCAGCATCTCCGGGACACACCAAGAGACCCAGTACTTC.

The CDR3 DNA follows: TGTGCCACCAGTGATTATAGCCACGGGGAGCTGTTTTTT. It yields the protein CATSDYSHGELFF. The chain combines TRBV24-1 with TRBJ2-2; D unresolved. V gave up 2 bases and J gave up 7 bases, with 7 bases separating them. CDR1 KGHDR and CDR2 SFDVKD come from the germline V gene. This CDR3 is 13 amino acids long.

This clone was counted between two and nine times. V is TRBV12-3 or TRBV12-4 and J is TRBJ1-5; 7 bases align to TRBD1. The CDR3 is made up of 12 amino acids. V lost 6 bases to trimming and J lost 6 bases; unmatched junction nucleotides: 2. The CDR3, as DNA: TGTGCCAGCAGGACAGGGTCTCAGCCCCAGCATTTT. Protein: CASRTGSQPQHF.

The rearrangement links TRBV5-1 to TRBJ1-2; 7 nucleotides match TRBD1. Germline values: CDR1 SGHRS, CDR2 YFSETQ. CDR3 length: 14 amino acids. Trimming removed 4 bases from V and 1 base from J; junction bases left unmatched: 4. In nucleotides, the CDR3 is TGCGCCAGCAGCGGCGGACAGGTTAACTATGGCTACACCTTC. Protein: CASSGGQVNYGYTF.

This clone was seen a few times. The rearrangement joins TRBV19 to TRBJ1-2; D not certain. The germline V gene has CDR1 LNHDA and CDR2 SQIVND (reference sequence). The CDR3 length is 17 residues. Trimming cost V 0 bases and J 5 bases, with 19 bases left between them. This chain's CDR3 is CASSIDVRDGLTYGYTF. The DNA for the CDR3 is TGTGCCAGTAGTATAGATGTCCGAGACGGACTTACATATGGCTACACCTTC.

The CDR3 DNA follows: TGTGCCAGCAGCTCACCTACATTGCCTGGGAAAGCTTTCTTT. Translation gives CASSSPTLPGKAFF. The V call is TRBV7-8, the J call TRBJ1-1; D not resolved. Trimming removed 4 bases from V and 9 bases from J, with 18 bases in between. The CDR3 contains 14 residues. Germline CDR1 SGHVS, CDR2 FQNEAQ.

This clone was recorded a few times. The CDR3 sequence is CASSLSPGGSSPLHF. In DNA, the CDR3 is TGTGCCAGCAGCTTGTCCCCAGGGGGTAGTTCACCCCTCCACTTT. This rearrangement joins TRBV5-4 to TRBJ1-6; 7 nucleotides match TRBD1. V dropped 1 base and J dropped 9; count of bases not matched to a gene: 7. The CDR3 is 15 amino acids. Germline loops: CDR1 SGHNT, CDR2 YYREEE (reference sequence).

The V gene is TRBV20-1, the J gene TRBJ1-2; the D is unclear. Germline V gene lookup returns CDR1 DFQATT and CDR2 SNEGSKA (reference sequence). Trimming removed 3 bases at V and 8 bases at J, with 10 bases between. The CDR3 sequence is 11 residues long. The CDR3 protein is CSASRLIGYTF. The CDR3 DNA follows: TGCAGTGCTAGTCGCCTTATAGGCTACACCTTC.

This clone was seen a handful of times. This rearrangement joins TRBV30 to TRBJ2-2; D is perhaps TRBD1 or TRBD2 (5 bases each). Trimming stripped 0 bases from V and 3 bases from J, with 11 bases between. Germline CDR1 is GTSNPN and CDR2 is SVGIG (reference sequence). This CDR3 has 15 residues. The DNA of the CDR3 is TGTGCCTGGAGTGTTGAGGGGCGCGACACCGGGGAGCTGTTTTTT. Amino acid sequence: CAWSVEGRDTGELFF.

This clone has just one count. The CDR3 DNA reads TGCGCCAGCAGTGGTGCGGGAGGGGCCGATACGCAGTATTTT. Encoded protein: CASSGAGGADTQYF. The chain recombines TRBV10-1 with TRBJ2-3; 9 bases align to TRBD2. The ends lost 4 bases at V and 6 bases at J; junction bases unmatched: 5. Germline CDR1 and CDR2: WNHNN and SYGVQD (reference sequence). This CDR3 is 14 amino acids long.

The chain has TRBV29-1 and TRBJ1-1, with 11 positions matching TRBD1. This CDR3 is 12 amino acids long. The junction had 2 bases not matched to a gene; V was cut back by 4 bases and J by 7 bases. Germline V CDR1 and CDR2: SQVTM, ANQGSEA. The chain's CDR3 is CSVGGQGVEAFF. The DNA of the CDR3 is TGCAGCGTTGGGGGACAGGGGGTTGAAGCTTTCTTT.

The V and J genes are TRBV7-9 and TRBJ1-2; D is possibly TRBD1 (5 bases). The CDR3 spans 13 residues. V was cut by 5 bases and J by 2 bases, with 9 bases left in between. CDR1 is SEHNR and CDR2 is FQNEAQ in the germline V gene (reference sequence). The CDR3, as DNA: TGTGCCAGCAGCCCGGGGCAGAACTATGGCTACACCTTC. It specifies CASSPGQNYGYTF.

The chain is built from TRBV7-2 and TRBJ2-7; 8 nucleotides line up with TRBD1. The V gene's germline CDR1 is SGHTA and CDR2 FQGNSA. V trimming: 5 bases; J trimming: 6 bases; junction bases outside the gene matches: 9. This CDR3 has 14 residues. DNA for the CDR3: TGTGCCAGCAGCGGATCTGCAGGGGGCTTCGAGCAGTACTTC. Translated, it gives CASSGSAGGFEQYF.

The table lists this clone with a count of one. The chain combines TRBV4-1 with TRBJ2-7; TRBD1 matches at 7 bases. This CDR3 is built from 13 residues. The V gene end was trimmed by 4 bases and the J gene end by 2 bases; junction bases not matched to a gene: 2. Germline CDR1 reads MGHRA; CDR2 reads YSYEKL. CDR3 sequence: CASSLDRPYEQYF. DNA for the CDR3: TGCGCCAGCAGCCTGGACAGGCCCTACGAGCAGTACTTC.

V is TRBV27 and J is TRBJ1-3, with D unresolved. The germline CDR1 and CDR2 sequences are MNHEY and SMNVEV (reference sequence). Trimming pared 5 bases from V and 4 bases from J, leaving 9 bases between. This CDR3 has 13 residues. CDR3 region: CASSPPLGNTIYF. CDR3 nucleotide sequence: TGTGCCAGCAGTCCCCCTCTCGGAAACACCATATATTTT.

The sample holds a few counts of this clone. This chain uses TRBV19 with TRBJ2-5; either TRBD1 or TRBD2 may fit D (5 bases each). The CDR3 runs 12 residues. Germline CDR1 LNHDA, CDR2 SQIVND (reference sequence). The ends were cut back, 6 bases at V and 7 bases at J, with 12 bases in the middle. For the CDR3, the DNA is TGTGCCAGTAGAGCAGGGAGTGGGACCCAGTACTTC. Its protein product is CASRAGSGTQYF.

The chain links TRBV20-1 to TRBJ2-1, with D perhaps matching TRBD1 or TRBD2 (6 bases each). The CDR3 contains 12 residues. The V end lost 3 bases, the J end lost 5 bases, and 8 bases lay between the germline ends. Germline CDR1 and CDR2: DFQATT and SNEGSKA (reference sequence). The CDR3 coding sequence is TGCAGTGCTAGTAGGGGGGACAATGAGCAGTTCTTC. Translating gives CSASRGDNEQFF.